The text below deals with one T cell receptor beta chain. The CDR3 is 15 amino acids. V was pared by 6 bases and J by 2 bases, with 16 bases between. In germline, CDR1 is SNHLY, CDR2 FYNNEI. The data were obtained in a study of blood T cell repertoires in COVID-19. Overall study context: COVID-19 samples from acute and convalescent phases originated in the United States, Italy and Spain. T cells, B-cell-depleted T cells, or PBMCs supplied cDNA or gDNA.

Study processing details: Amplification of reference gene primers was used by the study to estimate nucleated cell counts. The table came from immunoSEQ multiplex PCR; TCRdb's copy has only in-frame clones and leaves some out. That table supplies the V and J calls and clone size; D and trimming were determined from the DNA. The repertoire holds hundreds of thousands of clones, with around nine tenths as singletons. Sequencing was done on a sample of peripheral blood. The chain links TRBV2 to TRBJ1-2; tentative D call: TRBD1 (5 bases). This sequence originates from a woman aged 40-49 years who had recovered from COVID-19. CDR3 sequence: CASSEREGYNYGYTF. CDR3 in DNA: TGTGCCAGCAGCGAAAGGGAGGGGTACAACTATGGCTACACCTTC.